This T cell receptor (beta chain) originates from a study of CD8+ T cells in alopecia areata. In the study overall: Tofacitinib exposure lasted 6 to 18 months, followed by 6 months off drug. Study-wide results and caveats: Lesional scalp, especially alopecia totalis/universalis, showed higher clonality than normal scalp.

This clone came up a few times. Its antigen is undetermined. Investigators isolated RNA and reverse transcribed it into cDNA to act as the sequencing template. The table came from immunoSEQ multiplex PCR; TCRdb's copy has only in-frame clones and leaves some out. Of about 91,000 clones detected, roughly 47% appear once; the ten largest clones hold around 0.8%. Sequenced input: CD4+ T cells sorted from blood. The clonotype was recovered from a human donor with alopecia areata.

The CDR3 loop reads CSVEGNGGGDTQYF. DNA of the CDR3: TGCAGCGTTGAGGGCAACGGGGGGGGAGATACGCAGTATTTT. The rearrangement links TRBV29-1 to TRBJ2-3; 8 bases line up with TRBD2. Trimming cost V 3 bases and J 5 bases; bases outside gene matches: 7. The CDR3 has 14 residues. Germline CDR1 reads SQVTM; CDR2 reads ANQGSEA.